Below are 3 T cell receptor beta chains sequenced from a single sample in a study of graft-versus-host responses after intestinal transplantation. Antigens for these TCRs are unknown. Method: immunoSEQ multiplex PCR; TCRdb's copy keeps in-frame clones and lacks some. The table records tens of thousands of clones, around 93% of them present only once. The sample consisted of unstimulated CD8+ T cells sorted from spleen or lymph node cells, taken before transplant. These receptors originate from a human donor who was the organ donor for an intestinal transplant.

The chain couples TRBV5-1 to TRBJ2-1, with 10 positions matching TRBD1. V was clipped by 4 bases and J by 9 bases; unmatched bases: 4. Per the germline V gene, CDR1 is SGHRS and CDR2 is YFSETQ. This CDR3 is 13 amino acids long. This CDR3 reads CASSTTGGGEQFF. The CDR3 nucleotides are TGCGCCAGCAGCACGACAGGGGGCGGTGAGCAGTTCTTC.

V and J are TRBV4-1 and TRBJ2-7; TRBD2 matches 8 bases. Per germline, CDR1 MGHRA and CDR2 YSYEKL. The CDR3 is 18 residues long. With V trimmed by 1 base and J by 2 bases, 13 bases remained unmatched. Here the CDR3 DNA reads TGCGCCAGCAGCCAAGCCCCCTATAGCGGGACATACCCCTACGAGCAGTACTTC. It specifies CASSQAPYSGTYPYEQYF.

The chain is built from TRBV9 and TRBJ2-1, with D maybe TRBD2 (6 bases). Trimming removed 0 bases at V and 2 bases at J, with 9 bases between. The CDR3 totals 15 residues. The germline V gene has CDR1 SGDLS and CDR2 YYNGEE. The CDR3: CASSVVEGPYNEQFF. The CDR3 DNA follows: TGTGCCAGCAGCGTAGTGGAGGGACCCTACAATGAGCAGTTCTTC.